A single sample gave rise to the 3 T cell receptor beta chains below, sequenced in a study of chemoradiotherapy in HPV16-positive cancers. TCRdb's copy holds only in-frame clones and misses some; the assay was immunoSEQ multiplex PCR. The sample yields around 13,000 clones, roughly 84% seen once. The sequences come from blood, collected from a patient who underwent chemoradiotherapy. The receptors stem from a human donor with HPV-associated anogenital cancer.

CDR3 loop: CASRFLARETQYF. CDR3 nucleotides: TGTGCCAGCAGGTTTTTGGCGAGAGAGACCCAGTACTTC. This chain connects TRBV6-5 to TRBJ2-5; no clear D. Germline-derived CDR1 and CDR2 are MNHEY and SVGAGI. The germline V and J ends were trimmed by 6 bases and 4 bases, with 12 bases remaining between them. CDR3 size: 13 residues.

This clone has a single count. CDR3 region: CASSFTGTSPTDTQYF. The CDR3 coding sequence is TGTGCCAGCAGCTTCACCGGGACTAGCCCCACAGATACGCAGTATTTT. The chain carries TRBV7-3 and TRBJ2-3; 9 nucleotides align to TRBD2. The CDR3 contains 16 residues. J was trimmed by 2 bases and V by 3 bases; bases with no gene match: 6. Germline values: CDR1 SGHTA, CDR2 FQGTGA.

This clone was observed once. This sequence joins TRBV5-6 and TRBJ2-1, with unresolved D. In germline, CDR1 is SGHDT, CDR2 YYEEEE. The V gene lost 0 bases and the J gene lost 5 bases, with 18 bases spanning the gap. The CDR3 covers 17 residues. CDR3 protein: CASSLASLRYRDNEQFF. CDR3 in DNA: TGTGCCAGCAGCTTGGCCTCTTTAAGGTATCGGGACAATGAGCAGTTCTTC. Supplemented by reference TRBV5-6 and TRBJ2-1, the full variable domain reads DAGVTQSPTHLIKTRGQQVTLRCSPKSGHDTVSWYQQALGQGPQFIFQYYEEEERQRGNFPDRFSGHQFPNYSSELNVNALLLGDSALYLCASSLASLRYRDNEQFFGPGTRLTVL.